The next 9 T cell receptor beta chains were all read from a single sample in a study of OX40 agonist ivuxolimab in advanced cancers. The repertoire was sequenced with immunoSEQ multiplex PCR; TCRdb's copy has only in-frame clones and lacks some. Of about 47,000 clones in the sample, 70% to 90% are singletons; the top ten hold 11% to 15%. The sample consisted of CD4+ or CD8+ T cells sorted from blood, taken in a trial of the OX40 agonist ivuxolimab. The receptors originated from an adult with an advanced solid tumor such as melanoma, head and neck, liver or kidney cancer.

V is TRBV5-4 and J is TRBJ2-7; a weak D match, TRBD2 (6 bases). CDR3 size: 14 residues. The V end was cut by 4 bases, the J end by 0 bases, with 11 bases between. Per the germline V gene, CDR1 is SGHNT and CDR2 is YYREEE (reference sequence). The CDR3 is CASSRGLSSYEQYF. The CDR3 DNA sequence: TGTGCCAGCAGCAGGGGACTTAGCTCCTACGAGCAGTACTTC.

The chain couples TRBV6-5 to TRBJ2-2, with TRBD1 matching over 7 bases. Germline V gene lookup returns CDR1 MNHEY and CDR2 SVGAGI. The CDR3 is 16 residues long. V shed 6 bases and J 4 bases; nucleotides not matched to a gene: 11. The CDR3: CASRYRQGSRTGELFF. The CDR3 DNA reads TGTGCCAGCAGATACAGACAGGGTTCTCGCACCGGGGAGCTGTTTTTT.

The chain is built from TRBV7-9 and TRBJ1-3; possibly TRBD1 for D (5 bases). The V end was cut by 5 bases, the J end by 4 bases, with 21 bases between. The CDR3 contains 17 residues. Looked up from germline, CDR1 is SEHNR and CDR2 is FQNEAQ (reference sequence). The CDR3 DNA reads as TGTGCCAGCAGCCCAGTATCAGGGTTCGCCCGGGGAAACACCATATATTTT. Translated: CASSPVSGFARGNTIYF.

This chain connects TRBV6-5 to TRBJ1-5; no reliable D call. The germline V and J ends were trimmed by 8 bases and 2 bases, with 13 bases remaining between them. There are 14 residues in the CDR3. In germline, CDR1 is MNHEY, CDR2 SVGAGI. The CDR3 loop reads CASGIGFGNQPQHF. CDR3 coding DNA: TGTGCCAGCGGCATAGGATTTGGCAATCAGCCCCAGCATTTT.

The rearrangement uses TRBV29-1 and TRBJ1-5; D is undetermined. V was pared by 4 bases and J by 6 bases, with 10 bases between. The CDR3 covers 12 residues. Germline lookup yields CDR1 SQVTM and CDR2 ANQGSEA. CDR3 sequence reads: CSVGAAGQPQHF. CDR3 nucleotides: TGCAGCGTTGGGGCAGCGGGTCAGCCCCAGCATTTT.

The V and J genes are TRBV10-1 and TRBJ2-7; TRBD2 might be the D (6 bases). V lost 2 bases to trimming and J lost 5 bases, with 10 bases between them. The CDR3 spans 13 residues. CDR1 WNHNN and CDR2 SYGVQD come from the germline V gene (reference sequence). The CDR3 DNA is TGCGCCAGCAGTGAGGGTCGCGGGGACGAGCAGTACTTC. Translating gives CASSEGRGDEQYF.

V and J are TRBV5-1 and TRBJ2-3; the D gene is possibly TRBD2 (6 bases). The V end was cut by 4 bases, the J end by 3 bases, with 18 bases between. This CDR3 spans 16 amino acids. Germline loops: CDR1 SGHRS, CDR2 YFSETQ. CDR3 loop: CASSREKGPLTDTQYF. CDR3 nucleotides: TGCGCCAGCAGCCGGGAGAAGGGACCCCTTACAGATACGCAGTATTTT.

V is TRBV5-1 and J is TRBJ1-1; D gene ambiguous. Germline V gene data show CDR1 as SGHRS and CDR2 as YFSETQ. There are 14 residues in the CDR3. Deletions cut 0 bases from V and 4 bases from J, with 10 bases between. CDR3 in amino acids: CASSLVDVGTEAFF. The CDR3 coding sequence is TGCGCCAGCAGCTTGGTAGATGTGGGCACTGAAGCTTTCTTT. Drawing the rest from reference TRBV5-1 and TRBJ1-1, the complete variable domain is KAGVTQTPRYLIKTRGQQVTLSCSPISGHRSVSWYQQTPGQGLQFLFEYFSETQRNKGNFPGRFSGRQFSNSRSEMNVSTLELGDSALYLCASSLVDVGTEAFFGQGTRLTVV.

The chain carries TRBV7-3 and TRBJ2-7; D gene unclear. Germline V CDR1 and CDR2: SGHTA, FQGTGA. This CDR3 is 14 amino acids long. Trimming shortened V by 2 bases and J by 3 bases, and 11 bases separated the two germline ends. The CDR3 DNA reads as TGTGCCAGCAGCTTAGTACTCCCCGGCTACGAGCAGTACTTC. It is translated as CASSLVLPGYEQYF.